The rows below give T cell receptor beta chains drawn from one sample of a study of T-cell reconstitution after alpha-beta-depleted transplantation in children. TCRdb re-analysed the PCR reads in MiXCR, keeping a single row per CDR3 protein. The sample includes 380,000 or so distinct CDR3 sequences, 10% to 15% of them seen just once. This specimen was PBMCs, taken from the stem cell graft. The source of these receptors is a human donor who donated a stem cell graft to a child with Fanconi anemia. CDR3s include the opening cysteine and the closing phenylalanine or tryptophan. D genes are given only for firm matches. Size is omitted from some rows. Given values are once, few, many or a class for expanded clones.

J,V,D,size,DNA,CDR3
TRBJ2-5,TRBV20-1,TRBD2,few,TGCAGTGCCCTTGGGACTAGCGGGAACCAAGAGACCCAGTACTTC,CSALGTSGNQETQYF
TRBJ1-1,TRBV4-3,NA,few,TGCGCCAGCAGCCAAGATACGAGGCGGCTGAACACTGAAGCTTTCTTT,CASSQDTRRLNTEAFF
TRBJ2-5,TRBV7-7,TRBD1,few,TGTGCCAGCAGCCTCCGGGACAGGTTATCAGAGACCCAGTACTTC,CASSLRDRLSETQYF
TRBJ1-1,TRBV4-3,NA,few,TGCGCCAGCAGCTACTCCGGGGGGCCGGGGGAAGCTTTCTTT,CASSYSGGPGEAFF
TRBJ1-2,TRBV6-2/TRBV6-3,NA,NA,TGTGCCAGCGAAGCGGGACTGGGGTATGGCTACACCTTC,CASEAGLGYGYTF
TRBJ2-1,TRBV6-2/TRBV6-3,TRBD1,NA,TGTGCCAGCAGCCCTTCCGGGACAGCGAGTTACAATGAGCAGTTCTTC,CASSPSGTASYNEQFF
TRBJ1-1,TRBV10-3,NA,NA,TGTGCCATCAGTGAGAGGGTGGGTGAAGCTTTCTTT,CAISERVGEAFF
TRBJ2-2,TRBV28,NA,NA,TGTGCCAGCAGTTTGGATTTCAGAAGCACCGGGGAGCTGTTTTTT,CASSLDFRSTGELFF
TRBJ1-1,TRBV7-2,NA,NA,TGTCCCAGCAGCCAACAAAAGGGGGCTGAAGCTTTCTTT,CPSSQQKGAEAFF
TRBJ2-1,TRBV24-1,TRBD2,many,TGTGCCACCAGTGACTCTCGGGGGGGCCGGTACAATGAGCAGTTCTTC,CATSDSRGGRYNEQFF
TRBJ2-1,TRBV12-3/TRBV12-4,NA,few,TGTGCCAGCAGTCGTCCGGGACAAGGAATTGATGAGCAGTTCTTC,CASSRPGQGIDEQFF
TRBJ1-5,TRBV12-3/TRBV12-4,NA,many,TGTGCCAGCAGCTTTAGCAATCAGCCCCAGCATTTT,CASSFSNQPQHF
TRBJ1-4,TRBV12-3/TRBV12-4,TRBD1,few,TGTGCCAGCACTCGGACAGGGGGTAATGAAAAACTGTTTTTT,CASTRTGGNEKLFF
TRBJ1-5,TRBV10-2,NA,NA,TGCGCCAGCAGTGAGTCGACGGCACAGCCCCAGCATTTT,CASSESTAQPQHF
TRBJ1-1,TRBV5-5,TRBD1,NA,TGTGCCAGCAGCTTGGCCGGGACAGTTCAAAACACTGAAGCTTTCTTT,CASSLAGTVQNTEAFF
TRBJ1-2,TRBV6-5,TRBD1,few,TGTGCCAGCAGTTTTAGGTCCGGGACAGGGGGCGCAGACTATGGCTACACCTTC,CASSFRSGTGGADYGYTF
TRBJ2-1,TRBV10-2,NA,many,TGCGCCAGCCAAAGGGGGACTTTCGATGAGCAGTTCTTC,CASQRGTFDEQFF
TRBJ1-5,TRBV6-2/TRBV6-3,NA,few,TGTGCCAGCAATGACGGGGCCCTAAGGGGCAATCAGCCCCAGCATTTT,CASNDGALRGNQPQHF
TRBJ2-2,TRBV6-2/TRBV6-3,NA,few,TGTGCCAGCACCCCCCGGGGCAGCGCGAACACCGGGGAGCTGTTTTTT,CASTPRGSANTGELFF
TRBJ2-3,TRBV7-9,NA,NA,TGTGCCAGCAGCGTCGGCCGGCCAGATACGCAGTATTTT,CASSVGRPDTQYF
TRBJ2-3,TRBV5-1,NA,NA,TGCGCCAGCAGCGACTCCTACAGGGATACGCAGTATTTT,CASSDSYRDTQYF
TRBJ2-7,TRBV10-3,NA,NA,TGTGCCACCAAAAAAACTCCCGGGACAATCGGGTCCTACGAGCAGTACTTC,CATKKTPGTIGSYEQYF
TRBJ2-1,TRBV12-3/TRBV12-4,TRBD1,NA,TGTGCCTTCAGTTTAAGGGGACAGTCAAATGAGCAGTTCTTC,CAFSLRGQSNEQFF
TRBJ2-1,TRBV7-9,NA,many,TGTGCCAGCAGCTCGACCCTAAACAATGAGCAGTTCTTC,CASSSTLNNEQFF
TRBJ1-1,TRBV5-1,NA,NA,TGCGCCAGCAGCTTGGGACTGCAATACACTGAAGCTTTCTTT,CASSLGLQYTEAFF
TRBJ2-3,TRBV4-3,NA,few,TGCGCCAGCAGCCAAGGACTGCTATCTAGCACAGATACGCAGTATTTT,CASSQGLLSSTDTQYF
TRBJ1-2,TRBV4-2,NA,NA,TGTGCCAGCAGCCAAGGTAGAGTCCACGGCTACACCTTC,CASSQGRVHGYTF
TRBJ2-1,TRBV9,NA,few,TGTGCCAGCAGTCGCGGGGTAGGCGGTTCCTACAATGAGCAGTTCTTC,CASSRGVGGSYNEQFF
TRBJ1-5,TRBV12-3/TRBV12-4,NA,NA,TGTGCCAGCAGTTCCCAGACTCGGGACGTCCCCCAGCATTTT,CASSSQTRDVPQHF
TRBJ2-3,TRBV7-9,TRBD1,few,TGTGCCAGCAGCCGCAAAAGGGGGCGCGAGAATACGCAGTATTTT,CASSRKRGRENTQYF
TRBJ2-3,TRBV6-4,NA,NA,TGTGCCAGCAGTGACGGGGGGAGCACAGATACGCAGTATTTT,CASSDGGSTDTQYF
TRBJ2-7,TRBV7-9,TRBD1,NA,TGTGCCAGCAGCCCCATCGGTGGGACAGGGGGCTACGAGCAGTACTTC,CASSPIGGTGGYEQYF
TRBJ1-5,TRBV12-3/TRBV12-4,TRBD1,NA,TGTGCCAGCAGCCTCCAGACAGGGGGTCATCAGCCCCAGCATTTT,CASSLQTGGHQPQHF
TRBJ2-5,TRBV12-3/TRBV12-4,TRBD1,few,TGTGCCAGCAGTTCCCGGGACAGGAGGGTTGCGACCCAGTACTTC,CASSSRDRRVATQYF